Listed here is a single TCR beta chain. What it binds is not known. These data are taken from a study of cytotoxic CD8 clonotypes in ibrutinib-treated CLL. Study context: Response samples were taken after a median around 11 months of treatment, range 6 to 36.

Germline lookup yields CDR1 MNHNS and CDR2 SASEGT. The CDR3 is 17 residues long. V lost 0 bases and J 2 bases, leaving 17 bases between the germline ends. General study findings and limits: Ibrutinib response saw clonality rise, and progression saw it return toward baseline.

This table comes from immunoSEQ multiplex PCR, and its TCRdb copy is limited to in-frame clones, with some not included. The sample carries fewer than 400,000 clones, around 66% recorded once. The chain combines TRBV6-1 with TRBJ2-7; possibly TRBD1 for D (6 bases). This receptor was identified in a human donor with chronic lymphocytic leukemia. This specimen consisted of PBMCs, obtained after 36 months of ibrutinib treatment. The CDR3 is CASSEALRLGGAYEQYF. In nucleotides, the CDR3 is TGTGCCAGCAGTGAAGCGCTTAGATTAGGGGGTGCCTACGAGCAGTACTTC.